Following are 8 T cell receptor beta chains from one sample sequenced in a study of blood T cell repertoires in COVID-19. Data came from immunoSEQ multiplex PCR; TCRdb stores just in-frame clones and leaves some out. The repertoire includes 250,000 to 300,000 clones, 81% of them detected once, and over 2.5% sits in the top ten. Specimen: peripheral blood. These receptors all come from a woman aged 60 to 75 with active or convalescent COVID-19.

This clone was seen only once. Here the CDR3 omits its conserved ending phenylalanine or tryptophan, so a read error is the likely source. It is unclear where the CDR3 begins or ends on the DNA, so no DNA is shown, and the CDR3 is as TCRdb lists it. The chain combines TRBV10-2 with TRBJ1-2; the D call of TRBD1 is as the table states it, not checked on the DNA. The CDR3 has 13 residues if both end residues are counted. Germline CDR1 and CDR2: WSHSY and SAAADI. The CDR3: CASSDTRTDPVNV.

This sequence joins TRBV12-3 or TRBV12-4 and TRBJ1-4; 7 bases align to TRBD1. The CDR3 length is 13 residues. After removal of 3 bases from V and 8 bases from J, the junction contained 3 bases not matched to a gene. CDR3 in DNA: TGTGCCAGCAGTTTCCGACAGGGAGAAAAACTGTTTTTT. Its protein is CASSFRQGEKLFF.

The rearrangement links TRBV6-6 to TRBJ2-5; maybe TRBD2 (6 bases). CDR1 MNHNY and CDR2 SVGAGI come from the germline V gene (reference sequence). The V end was cut by 0 bases, the J end by 10 bases, with 15 bases between. The CDR3 has 14 amino acids. The CDR3 reads CASSYSLQAGSQYF. As DNA, the CDR3 is TGTGCCAGCAGTTACTCGCTCCAGGCCGGGAGCCAGTACTTC.

The genes are TRBV18 and TRBJ1-1; TRBD1 agrees at 9 bases. With 3 bases clipped from V and 4 bases from J, the junction kept 9 bases outside the gene matches. The germline CDR1 and CDR2 sequences are KGHSH and LQKENI. This CDR3 is 16 amino acids long. The chain's CDR3 is CASSPTGGVGVTEAFF. The CDR3 nucleotides are TGTGCCAGCTCACCTACAGGGGGCGTTGGGGTCACTGAAGCTTTCTTT.

The chain employs TRBV5-6 and TRBJ1-2; D call uncertain. This CDR3 is built from 12 residues. The V gene lost 4 bases and the J gene lost 11 bases, with 15 bases spanning the gap. In germline, CDR1 is SGHDT, CDR2 YYEEEE. The CDR3 spells CASSPTLNGYTF. The CDR3 DNA reads TGTGCCAGCAGCCCCACTTTAAACGGGTACACCTTC. Looking up the rest from reference TRBV5-6 and TRBJ1-2 gives the full variable domain: DAGVTQSPTHLIKTRGQQVTLRCSPKSGHDTVSWYQQALGQGPQFIFQYYEEEERQRGNFPDRFSGHQFPNYSSELNVNALLLGDSALYLCASSPTLNGYTFGSGTRLTVV.

The gene calls are TRBV7-9 and TRBJ1-1; D unresolved. Trimming took 5 bases from V and 2 from J, leaving 3 bases between them. This CDR3 is built from 11 residues. Per germline, CDR1 SEHNR and CDR2 FQNEAQ (reference sequence). DNA of the CDR3: TGTGCCAGCAGCACAAACACTGAAGCTTTCTTT. As protein: CASSTNTEAFF.

This clone was recorded only once. The rearrangement joins TRBV4-3 to TRBJ2-3; D is perhaps TRBD1 (6 bases). The CDR3 consists of 17 residues. The germline CDR1 and CDR2 sequences are LGHNA and YSLEER. V gave up 1 base and J gave up 0 bases, with 14 bases separating them. The CDR3 here is CASSQGYRETSTDTQYF. The DNA for the CDR3 is TGCGCCAGCAGCCAAGGATACAGGGAAACTAGCACAGATACGCAGTATTTT.

This clone appeared a few times. The chain links TRBV2 to TRBJ2-7, with TRBD2 matching 8 bases. The germline V gene encodes CDR1 SNHLY and CDR2 FYNNEI. The junction had 13 bases not matched to a gene; V was cut back by 6 bases and J by 6 bases. This CDR3 contains 15 residues. The CDR3 DNA reads as TGTGCCAGCAGCGACCTAGTCGGGGGGGCCGGCGAGCAGTACTTC. This sequence encodes CASSDLVGGAGEQYF.